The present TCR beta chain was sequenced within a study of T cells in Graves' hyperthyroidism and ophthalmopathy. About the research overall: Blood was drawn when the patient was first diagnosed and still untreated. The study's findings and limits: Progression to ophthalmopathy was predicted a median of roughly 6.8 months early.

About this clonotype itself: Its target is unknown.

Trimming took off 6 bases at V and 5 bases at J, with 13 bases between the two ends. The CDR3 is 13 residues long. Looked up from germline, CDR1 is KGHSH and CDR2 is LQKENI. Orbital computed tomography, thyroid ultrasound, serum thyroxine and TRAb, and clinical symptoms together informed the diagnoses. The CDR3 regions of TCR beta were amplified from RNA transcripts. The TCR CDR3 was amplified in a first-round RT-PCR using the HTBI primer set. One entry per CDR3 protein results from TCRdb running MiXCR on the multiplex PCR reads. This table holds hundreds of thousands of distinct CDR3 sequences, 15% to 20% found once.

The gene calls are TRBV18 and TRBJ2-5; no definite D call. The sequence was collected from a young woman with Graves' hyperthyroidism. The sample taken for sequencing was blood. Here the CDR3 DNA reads TGTGCCAGCTCCTCACTCCAGGCGGAGACCCAGTACTTC. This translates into CASSSLQAETQYF. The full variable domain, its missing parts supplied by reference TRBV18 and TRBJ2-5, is NAGVMQNPRHLVRRRGQEARLRCSPMKGHSHVYWYRQLPEEGLKFMVYLQKENIIDESGMPKERFSAEFPKEGPSILRIQQVVRGDSAAYFCASSSLQAETQYFGPGTRLLVL.